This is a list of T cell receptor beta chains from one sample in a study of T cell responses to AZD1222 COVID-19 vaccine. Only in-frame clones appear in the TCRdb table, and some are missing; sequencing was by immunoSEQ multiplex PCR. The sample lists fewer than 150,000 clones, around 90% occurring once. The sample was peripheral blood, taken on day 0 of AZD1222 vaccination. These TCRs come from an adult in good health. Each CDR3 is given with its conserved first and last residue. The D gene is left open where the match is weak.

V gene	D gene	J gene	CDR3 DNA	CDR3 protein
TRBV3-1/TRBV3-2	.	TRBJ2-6	TGTGCCAGCAGCCATTTCTCTGGGGCCAACGTCCTGACTTTC	CASSHFSGANVLTF
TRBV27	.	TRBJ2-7	TGTGCCAGCAGTTTAAACTACGGGTCCTACGAGCAGTACTTC	CASSLNYGSYEQYF
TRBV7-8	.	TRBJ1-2	TGTGCCAGCAGCTTACAGGCTACTAACTATGGCTACACCTTC	CASSLQATNYGYTF
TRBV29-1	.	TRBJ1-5	TGCAGCGCTATCCAGGACACAAATCAGCCCCAGCATTTT	CSAIQDTNQPQHF
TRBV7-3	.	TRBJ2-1	TGTGCCAGCAGCCCAAGGGGGGGCAGACCGTACAATGAGCAGTTCTTC	CASSPRGGRPYNEQFF
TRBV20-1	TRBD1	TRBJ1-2	TGCAGTGCTAGTGACCTTCTTAGGCAGGGGGTTTTCTATGGCTACACCTTC	CSASDLLRQGVFYGYTF
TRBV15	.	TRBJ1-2	TGTGCCACCAGCAGGGGTGGGGGACTTGATGGCTACACCTTC	CATSRGGGLDGYTF
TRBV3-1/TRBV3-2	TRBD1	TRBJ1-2	TGTGCCAGCAGCCAAGTAGGCAGGGGGCCTTCATATTATGGCTACACCTTC	CASSQVGRGPSYYGYTF
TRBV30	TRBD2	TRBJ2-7	TGTGCCTGGGGACTAGCGGGGAGCTCCTACGAGCAGTACTTC	CAWGLAGSSYEQYF
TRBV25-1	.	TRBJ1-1	TGTGCCAGCAGCCAAAAGGTCCCGGGCATGAACACTGAAGCTTTCTTT	CASSQKVPGMNTEAFF
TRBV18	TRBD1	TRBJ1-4	TGTGCCAGCTCACCGCGGGACAGGGGGCCAGGTGAAAAACTGTTTTTT	CASSPRDRGPGEKLFF